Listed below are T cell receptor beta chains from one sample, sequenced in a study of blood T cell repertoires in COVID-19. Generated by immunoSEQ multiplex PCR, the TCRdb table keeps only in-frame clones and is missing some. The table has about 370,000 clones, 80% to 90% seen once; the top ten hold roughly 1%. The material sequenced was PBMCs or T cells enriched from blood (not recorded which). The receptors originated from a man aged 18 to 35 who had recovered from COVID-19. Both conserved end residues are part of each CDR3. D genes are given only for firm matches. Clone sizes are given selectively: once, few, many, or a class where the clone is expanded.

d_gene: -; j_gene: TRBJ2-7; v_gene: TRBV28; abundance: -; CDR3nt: TGTGCCAGCAGTTTACGGACTCCTCACGAGCAGTACTTC; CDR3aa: CASSLRTPHEQYF
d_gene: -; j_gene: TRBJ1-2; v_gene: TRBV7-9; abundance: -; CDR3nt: TGTGCCAGCAGCTTAGGAGGGTCCTATGGCTACACCTTC; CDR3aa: CASSLGGSYGYTF
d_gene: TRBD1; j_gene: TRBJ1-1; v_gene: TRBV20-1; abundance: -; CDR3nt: TGCAGTGCTGGTGGGACAGGGAACACTGAAGCTTTCTTT; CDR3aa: CSAGGTGNTEAFF
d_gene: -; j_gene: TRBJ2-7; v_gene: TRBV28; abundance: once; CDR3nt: TGTGCCAGCAGTCAAGGGGGCGAGCAGTACTTC; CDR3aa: CASSQGGEQYF
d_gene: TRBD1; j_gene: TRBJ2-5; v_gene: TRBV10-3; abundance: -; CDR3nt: TGTGCCATCTCTCAGGGACAGGGAATGGGAGGGAGCCAAGAGACCCAGTACTTC; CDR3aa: CAISQGQGMGGSQETQYF
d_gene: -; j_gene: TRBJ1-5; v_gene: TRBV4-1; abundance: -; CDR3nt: TGCGCCAGCAGCCAATGGGCAGGGGGCAATCAGCCCCAGCATTTT; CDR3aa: CASSQWAGGNQPQHF
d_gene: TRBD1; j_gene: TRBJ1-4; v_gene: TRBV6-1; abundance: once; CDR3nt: TGTGCCAGCAGTGATCCAGGACAGGGACTAAATGAAAAACTGTTTTTT; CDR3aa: CASSDPGQGLNEKLFF
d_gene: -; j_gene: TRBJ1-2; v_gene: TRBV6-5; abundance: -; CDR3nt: TGTGCCAGCAACCCCAAGGGGAAGACTAACTATGGCTACACCTTC; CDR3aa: CASNPKGKTNYGYTF
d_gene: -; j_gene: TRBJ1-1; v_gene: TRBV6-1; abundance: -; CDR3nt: TGTGCCAGCAGTGAGTCAGGGGTGAACACTGAAGCTTTCTTT; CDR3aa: CASSESGVNTEAFF
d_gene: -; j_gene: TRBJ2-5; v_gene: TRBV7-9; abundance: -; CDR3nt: TGTGCCAGCAGTACCGCGTTGGAGACCCAGTACTTC; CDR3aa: CASSTALETQYF
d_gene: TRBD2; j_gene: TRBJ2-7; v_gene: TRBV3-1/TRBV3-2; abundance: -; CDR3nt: TGTGCCAGCAGCCACCAAAGGGAAGCGGGAGGGCCCTCCTACGAGCAGTACTTC; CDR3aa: CASSHQREAGGPSYEQYF
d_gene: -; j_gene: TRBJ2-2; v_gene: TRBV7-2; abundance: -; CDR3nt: TGTGCCAGCAGCTCGACTAGGGCAAGGGCCGGGGAGCTGTTTTTT; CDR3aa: CASSSTRARAGELFF
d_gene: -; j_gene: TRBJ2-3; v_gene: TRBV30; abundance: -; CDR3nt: TGTGCCTGGAGTGTGGGGACTTACACAGATACGCAGTATTTT; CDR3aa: CAWSVGTYTDTQYF
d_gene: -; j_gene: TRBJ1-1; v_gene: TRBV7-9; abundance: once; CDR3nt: TGTGCCAGCAGCTTAAGGTTTATTGGGAGAAACCCTGAAGCTTTCTTT; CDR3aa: CASSLRFIGRNPEAFF
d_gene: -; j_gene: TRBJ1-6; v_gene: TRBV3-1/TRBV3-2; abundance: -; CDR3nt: TGTGCCAGCAGCCAAGAAGGCCGAGGTAATTCACCCCTCCACTTT; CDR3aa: CASSQEGRGNSPLHF
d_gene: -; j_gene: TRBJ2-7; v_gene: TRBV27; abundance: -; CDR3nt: TGTGCCAGCAGTTTATTCCCGGACAGCACCTACGAGCAGTACTTC; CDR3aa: CASSLFPDSTYEQYF
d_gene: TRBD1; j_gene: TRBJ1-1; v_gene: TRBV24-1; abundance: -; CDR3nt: TGTGCCACCAGAACAGGGGGCGGCACTGAAGCTTTCTTT; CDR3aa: CATRTGGGTEAFF
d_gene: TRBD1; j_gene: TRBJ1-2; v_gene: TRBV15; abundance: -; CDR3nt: TGTGCCACCAGCCCCCGGACAGGGACTAACTATGGCTACACCTTC; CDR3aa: CATSPRTGTNYGYTF
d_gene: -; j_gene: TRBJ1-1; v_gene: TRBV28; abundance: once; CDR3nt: TGTGCCAGCAGTTTAGGAGGGGTGAACACTGAAGCTTTCTTT; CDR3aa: CASSLGGVNTEAFF